The 3 T cell receptor beta chains listed next were all sequenced from one sample in a study of metastatic and nonmetastatic thyroid tumors. TCRdb re-clonotyped the PCR reads via MiXCR. The sample contains approximately 24,000 clones, 20% to 25% of which appear only once. Patients were all untreated before their thyroid surgery. Sequenced material: blood. The receptors stem from a male donor with papillary thyroid cancer or a benign thyroid nodule (not recorded which). Some clones in this sample may be carry-over from other donors' samples.

At least ten counts were recorded for this clone. The gene calls are TRBV29-1 and TRBJ2-4; D is uncertain. This CDR3 contains 13 residues. Between the trimmed V and J ends, which lost 5 bases and 0 bases, there was a span of 8 bases. The germline V gene encodes CDR1 SQVTM and CDR2 ANQGSEA. In DNA, the CDR3 is TGCAGCGTTCAGGACGGAGCCAAAAACATTCAGTACTTC. As protein: CSVQDGAKNIQYF.

This clone appeared many times. V is TRBV7-2 and J is TRBJ2-7; no firm D call. CDR3 length: 14 residues. Germline loops: CDR1 SGHTA, CDR2 FQGNSA. The germline V and J ends were trimmed by 1 base and 4 bases, with 11 bases remaining between them. CDR3 bases: TGTGCCAGCAGCTTAGGAAGCCAACGGTACGAGCAGTACTTC. The encoded protein is CASSLGSQRYEQYF.

Only a few counts were recorded for this clone. The V gene is TRBV7-6, the J gene TRBJ2-2; D is unclear. This CDR3 has 11 residues. V was clipped by 4 bases and J by 7 bases, with 4 bases between them. Germline V lookup: CDR1 SGHVS, CDR2 FNYEAQ. CDR3 amino acids: CASSSSGELFF. The CDR3 DNA is TGTGCCAGCAGCTCCAGCGGGGAGCTGTTTTTT.